The rows below give T cell receptor beta chains drawn from one sample of a study of blood T cell repertoires in COVID-19. Produced via immunoSEQ multiplex PCR; TCRdb's table is partial and in-frame only. The profile covers about 61,000 clones, with 85% to 90% appearing a single time and roughly a fifth taken by the ten largest. Sequenced material: peripheral blood. The receptors were sampled from a woman between 45 and 60 years old with active or convalescent COVID-19. Each CDR3 is given with its conserved first and last residue. The D gene is left open where the match is weak. Clone size is stated in some rows and not others, as once, few, many or a class when expanded.

abundance: NA; d_gene: TRBD1; v_gene: TRBV29-1; j_gene: TRBJ2-7; CDR3nt: TGCAGCGTTCTTCTGCGACAGGGTGGCTCGGGGGAGCAGTACTTC; CDR3aa: CSVLLRQGGSGEQYF
abundance: NA; d_gene: TRBD1; v_gene: TRBV7-8; j_gene: TRBJ1-5; CDR3nt: TGTGCCAGCAGCCCAACAGGGGTCAGGCCCCAGCATTTT; CDR3aa: CASSPTGVRPQHF
abundance: NA; d_gene: NA; v_gene: TRBV3-1/TRBV3-2; j_gene: TRBJ2-3; CDR3nt: TGTGCCAGCAGCCCCTCCCGGGTCTCTTTAACAGATACGCAGTATTTT; CDR3aa: CASSPSRVSLTDTQYF
abundance: NA; d_gene: NA; v_gene: TRBV9; j_gene: TRBJ2-5; CDR3nt: TGTGCCAGCAGCGTAGCCCTTTTGGACAGACAAGAGACCCAGTACTTC; CDR3aa: CASSVALLDRQETQYF
abundance: NA; d_gene: TRBD2; v_gene: TRBV5-8; j_gene: TRBJ2-3; CDR3nt: TGTGCCAGCAGCGCGCAACTAGCGGGGGTGGCAGATACGCAGTATTTT; CDR3aa: CASSAQLAGVADTQYF
abundance: NA; d_gene: NA; v_gene: TRBV6-4; j_gene: TRBJ2-6; CDR3nt: TGTGCCAGCGGGGAGGTCTCTGGGGCCAACGTCCTGACTTTC; CDR3aa: CASGEVSGANVLTF
abundance: NA; d_gene: NA; v_gene: TRBV11-3; j_gene: TRBJ1-5; CDR3nt: TGTGCCAGCAGCTTAGATTGGAGGGCTTCAAGCAATCAGCCCCAGCATTTT; CDR3aa: CASSLDWRASSNQPQHF
abundance: NA; d_gene: NA; v_gene: TRBV7-8; j_gene: TRBJ1-3; CDR3nt: TGTGCCAGCAGCTTACAGGATTTCACAAACACCATATATTTT; CDR3aa: CASSLQDFTNTIYF
abundance: NA; d_gene: NA; v_gene: TRBV25-1; j_gene: TRBJ2-1; CDR3nt: TGTGCCAGCAGTGAATGCTACCTCTATGAGCAGTTCTTC; CDR3aa: CASSECYLYEQFF
abundance: NA; d_gene: NA; v_gene: TRBV28; j_gene: TRBJ1-6; CDR3nt: TGTGCCAGCAGCCTGACAGCTAATAATTCACCCCTCCACTTT; CDR3aa: CASSLTANNSPLHF
abundance: NA; d_gene: TRBD1; v_gene: TRBV5-1; j_gene: TRBJ1-6; CDR3nt: TGCGCCAGCAGCTTTCTCGGTGACAGGGGGCAAGATAATTCACCCCTCCACTTT; CDR3aa: CASSFLGDRGQDNSPLHF
abundance: NA; d_gene: TRBD1; v_gene: TRBV13; j_gene: TRBJ2-5; CDR3nt: TGTGCCAGCAGCGGCAGGGGGTTAGGCGGGGAGACCCAGTACTTC; CDR3aa: CASSGRGLGGETQYF
abundance: NA; d_gene: NA; v_gene: TRBV4-1; j_gene: TRBJ2-7; CDR3nt: TGCGCCAGCAGCCAAGAAAGAGGGGACTCCTTTGCCCACGAGCAGTACTTC; CDR3aa: CASSQERGDSFAHEQYF
abundance: once; d_gene: TRBD1; v_gene: TRBV4-1; j_gene: TRBJ1-2; CDR3nt: TGCGCCAGCAGCCAAAGACGGGCAGGGGGCGTCTATGGCTACACCTTC; CDR3aa: CASSQRRAGGVYGYTF